This T cell receptor (beta chain) was found in a study of T-cell reconstitution after alpha-beta-depleted transplantation in children. Study-wide findings and caveats: The main origin of T-cell counts and diversity one year after transplant was newly produced T cells. Where some patients showed high TCRbeta diversity at day 60, it came from recipient T cells and thymic progenitors that had survived. It was reported that alpha-beta T cells came from several hundred expanded graft clones (about two months after transplant).

Unique molecular identifiers were incorporated when the TCRbeta library was constructed. TCRdb independently ran MiXCR on the PCR reads; one entry per CDR3 protein. The sample lists just over 200,000 distinct CDR3 sequences, roughly 9.1% seen once, with under 40% in the top ten. V was clipped by 8 bases and J by 5 bases; unmatched bases: 12. CDR3 length equals 15 residues. Germline CDR1 LNHNV, CDR2 YYDKDF (reference sequence). This clonotype showed up many times. Its antigen is not known. The sequence was obtained from a male patient between 2 and 15 years old who had a stem cell transplant for acute myeloid leukemia, so the T cells may come from the graft donor. This chain links TRBV15 with TRBJ1-5; the match to TRBD1 covers 7 bases. The sequences come from PBMCs, mostly from graft donor cells, collected 360 days after TCRalphabeta/CD19-depleted stem cell transplant. The CDR3 is CATDKGQPGDQPQHF. CDR3 nucleotides: TGTGCCACCGATAAGGGACAGCCCGGAGATCAGCCCCAGCATTTT.